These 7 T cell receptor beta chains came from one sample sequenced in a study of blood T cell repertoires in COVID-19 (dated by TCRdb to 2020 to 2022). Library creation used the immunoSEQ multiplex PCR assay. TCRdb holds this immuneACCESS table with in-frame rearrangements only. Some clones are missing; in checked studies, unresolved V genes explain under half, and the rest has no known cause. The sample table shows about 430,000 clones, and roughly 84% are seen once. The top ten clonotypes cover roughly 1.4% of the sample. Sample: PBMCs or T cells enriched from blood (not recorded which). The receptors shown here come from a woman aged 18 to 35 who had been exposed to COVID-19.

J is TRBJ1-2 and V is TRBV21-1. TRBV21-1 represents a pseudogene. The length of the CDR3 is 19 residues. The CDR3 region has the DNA TGTGCCAGCAGCAAAACTGGGGGGAATAGCGCGGCTAACAACTATGGCTACACCTTC. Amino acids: CASSKTGGNSAANNYGYTF.

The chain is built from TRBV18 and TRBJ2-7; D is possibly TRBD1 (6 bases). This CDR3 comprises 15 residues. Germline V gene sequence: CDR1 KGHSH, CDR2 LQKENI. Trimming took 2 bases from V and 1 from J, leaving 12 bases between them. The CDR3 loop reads CASSPTGPPSYEQYF. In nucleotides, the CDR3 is TGTGCCAGCTCACCAACAGGGCCCCCGTCCTACGAGCAGTACTTC.

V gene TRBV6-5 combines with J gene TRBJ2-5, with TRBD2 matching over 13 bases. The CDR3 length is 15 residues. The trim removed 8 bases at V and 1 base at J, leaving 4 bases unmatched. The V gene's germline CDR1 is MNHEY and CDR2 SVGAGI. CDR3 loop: CASRRLAGGQETQYF. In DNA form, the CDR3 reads TGTGCCAGCCGCCGACTAGCGGGGGGCCAAGAGACCCAGTACTTC.

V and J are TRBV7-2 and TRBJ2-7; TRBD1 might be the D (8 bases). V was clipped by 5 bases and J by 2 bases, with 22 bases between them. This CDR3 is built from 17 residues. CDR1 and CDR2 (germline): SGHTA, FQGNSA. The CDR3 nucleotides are TGTGCCAGCAGCCACCGGGACAGGACTAGAGTCGCCTACGAGCAGTACTTC. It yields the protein CASSHRDRTRVAYEQYF.

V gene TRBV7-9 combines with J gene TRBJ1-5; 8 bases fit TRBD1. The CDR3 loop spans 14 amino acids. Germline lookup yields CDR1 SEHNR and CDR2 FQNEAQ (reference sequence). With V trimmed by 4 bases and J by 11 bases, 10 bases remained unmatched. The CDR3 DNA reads TGTGCCAGCAGCTCAGGGGGCATGACTTCGGCCCAGCATTTT. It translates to CASSSGGMTSAQHF.

CDR3 sequence: CASSLGHDIPAAQYF. The CDR3 DNA is TGCGCCAGCAGCTTGGGCCACGATATACCCGCGGCCCAGTACTTC. The V gene is TRBV5-1, the J gene TRBJ2-5; D ambiguous. Germline CDR1 SGHRS, CDR2 YFSETQ. Trimming took off 0 bases at V and 9 bases at J, with 18 bases between the two ends. The CDR3 is 15 amino acids.

The CDR3 is CASSEAPAGLMAFF. CDR3 DNA sequence: TGTGCCAGCAGTGAAGCGCCGGCAGGACTAATGGCTTTCTTT. The chain carries TRBV6-1 and TRBJ1-1; D remains ambiguous. V gave up 0 bases and J gave up 11 bases, with 16 bases separating them. Germline values: CDR1 MNHNS, CDR2 SASEGT. The CDR3 totals 14 residues.